What follows are 29 T cell receptor beta chains derived from one specimen sequenced in a study of blood T cell repertoires in COVID-19. Using immunoSEQ multiplex PCR, the repertoire was profiled, and TCRdb retains in-frame clones only, with some absent. The sample shows 150,000 to 200,000 clones, around 79% of them seen only once. What was sequenced was peripheral blood. The receptors here all came from a woman in her sixties or seventies with acute or convalescent COVID-19.

This clone turned up a few times. The chain joins TRBV20-1 to TRBJ1-1; TRBD1 agrees at 7 bases. With V trimmed by 3 bases and J by 0 bases, 7 bases remained unmatched. CDR1 is DFQATT, CDR2 SNEGSKA, per germline (reference sequence). This CDR3 spans 15 amino acids. In DNA, the CDR3 is TGCAGTGCTAGTTGGTCAGGGGGAATGAACACTGAAGCTTTCTTT. It yields the protein CSASWSGGMNTEAFF.

The rearrangement uses TRBV6-6 and TRBJ2-3, with a tentative D call TRBD2 (5 bases). Germline-derived CDR1 and CDR2 are MNHNY and SVGAGI (reference sequence). The V gene lost 4 bases and the J gene lost 0 bases, with 11 bases spanning the gap. The CDR3 has 15 residues. The CDR3 nucleotides are TGTGCCAGCAGTTGGACTGGAACTAGCACAGATACGCAGTATTTT. Translating it yields CASSWTGTSTDTQYF.

The chain has TRBV9 and TRBJ1-1, with D tentatively TRBD1 (6 bases). The CDR3 has 14 residues. Per the germline V gene, CDR1 is SGDLS and CDR2 is YYNGEE. Trimming removed 0 bases at V and 3 bases at J, with 9 bases between. The CDR3 DNA reads as TGTGCCAGCAGCGTAGACCCAGGGGACACTGAAGCTTTCTTT. This encodes CASSVDPGDTEAFF.

The count of this clone is one. The chain employs TRBV25-1 and TRBJ2-1, with 7 bases fitting TRBD2. Per the germline V gene, CDR1 is MGHDK and CDR2 is SYGVNS. Trimming took 8 bases from V and 0 from J; bases not matched to a gene: 10. The CDR3 covers 16 residues. CDR3 sequence (DNA): TGTGCCAGCTCCATTTTGCGCGGGAGCTCCTACAATGAGCAGTTCTTC. This translates into CASSILRGSSYNEQFF.

This chain connects TRBV7-9 to TRBJ2-2; TRBD2 matches 12 bases. Germline loops: CDR1 SEHNR, CDR2 FQNEAQ (reference sequence). V gave up 4 bases and J gave up 2 bases; unmatched junction bases: 2. This CDR3 has 16 amino acids. CDR3 in DNA: TGTGCCAGCAGCTCCGGACTAGCGGGAAACACCGGGGAGCTGTTTTTT. Translation: CASSSGLAGNTGELFF.

The rearrangement links TRBV29-1 to TRBJ2-3; TRBD1 might be the D (6 bases). Germline CDR1 is SQVTM and CDR2 is ANQGSEA. V lost 5 bases and J lost 6, with 18 bases in between. The length of the CDR3 is 14 residues. CDR3 DNA sequence: TGCAGCGTTCCCCTTACAGGGATCTCGGATACGCAGTATTTT. Translation: CSVPLTGISDTQYF.

V usage is TRBV2 and J usage is TRBJ1-1; tentatively, D is TRBD1 (6 bases). Germline loops: CDR1 SNHLY, CDR2 FYNNEI. V dropped 6 bases and J dropped 5 bases, with 13 bases sitting between them. This CDR3 comprises 13 residues. CDR3 coding DNA: TGTGCCAGCAGCAGGGGCCTTTCGACTGAAGCTTTCTTT. This gives the protein CASSRGLSTEAFF.

The J gene is TRBJ2-5, the V gene TRBV30; tentative D call: TRBD2 (5 bases). The CDR3 loop spans 12 amino acids. Trimming removed 5 bases from V and 14 bases from J, with 21 bases in between. The V gene's germline CDR1 is GTSNPN and CDR2 SVGIG (reference sequence). In nucleotides, the CDR3 is TGTGCCTGGGTTCTAAGTGGCTTCGGGGTTTACTTC. It encodes CAWVLSGFGVYF.

The rearrangement links TRBV9 to TRBJ2-2, with 9 bases lining up with TRBD1. This CDR3 region has 15 residues. J lost 6 bases, V lost 5 bases, and 8 bases had no gene match. Germline-derived CDR1 and CDR2 are SGDLS and YYNGEE. The CDR3 region is CASRPGTGRSGELFF. The CDR3 DNA follows: TGTGCCAGCAGGCCCGGGACAGGGAGGTCCGGGGAGCTGTTTTTT.

This clone was seen a few times. The chain links TRBV4-1 to TRBJ2-3; weak D call: TRBD1 (6 bases). In germline, CDR1 is MGHRA, CDR2 YSYEKL. Trimming removed 1 base at V and 4 bases at J, with 9 bases between. The CDR3 spans 14 residues. CDR3 protein: CASSQGTGPDTQYF. The CDR3 bases are TGCGCCAGCAGCCAAGGTACAGGGCCAGATACGCAGTATTTT.

The rearrangement joins TRBV28 to TRBJ2-3; D is unclear. Germline assignment: CDR1 MDHEN and CDR2 SYDVKM. This CDR3 contains 12 residues. V was trimmed by 5 bases and J by 6 bases, leaving 9 bases between them. The CDR3 DNA reads as TGTGCCAGCAGTCCCTCCCTCGATACGCAGTATTTT. The encoded protein is CASSPSLDTQYF.

The CDR3 coding sequence is TGTGCCAGCAGTTATGACAGGGGGTCGAACACTGAAGCTTTCTTT. This codes for CASSYDRGSNTEAFF. This chain links TRBV6-6 with TRBJ1-1, with TRBD1 matching 9 bases. CDR1 and CDR2 from the germline V gene are MNHNY and SVGAGI (reference sequence). Trimming took 3 bases from V and 1 from J; bases not matched to a gene: 3. The CDR3 has 15 amino acids.

The chain carries TRBV5-8 and TRBJ2-7; 8 bases fit TRBD1. The V and J ends lost 4 bases and 1 base, in that order; junction bases with no gene match: 4. CDR1 is SGHTS, CDR2 YDEGEE, per germline. This CDR3 contains 14 residues. The CDR3 is CASSMDRASYEQYF. CDR3 nucleotide sequence: TGTGCCAGCAGCATGGACAGGGCTTCCTACGAGCAGTACTTC.

This chain connects TRBV10-1 to TRBJ2-2; possible D gene TRBD1, 6 bases. This CDR3 region has 14 residues. V was pared by 3 bases and J by 3 bases, with 8 bases between. From germline, CDR1 is WNHNN and CDR2 SYGVQD (reference sequence). For the CDR3, the DNA is TGCGCCAGCAGTGACCAGGGGTACACCGGGGAGCTGTTTTTT. It specifies CASSDQGYTGELFF.

The rearrangement joins TRBV6-5 to TRBJ2-7; 7 nucleotides align to TRBD2. CDR3 length: 13 amino acids. Germline-derived CDR1 and CDR2 are MNHEY and SVGAGI. J lost 0 bases, V lost 10 bases, and 6 bases had no gene match. CDR3 nucleotides: TGTGCCACCCACAGCGGGGACTCCTACGAGCAGTACTTC. Translating gives CATHSGDSYEQYF.

This clone was picked up a small number of times. The chain is built from TRBV5-4 and TRBJ2-7; TRBD2 is a possible D gene (5 bases). The CDR3 consists of 14 residues. Germline CDR1 SGHNT, CDR2 YYREEE (reference sequence). Trimming pared 2 bases from V and 6 bases from J, leaving 15 bases between. CDR3 in DNA: TGTGCCAGCAGCTTCCCCGGAGTCGAGGGCGAGCAGTACTTC. Translating it yields CASSFPGVEGEQYF.

This clone was picked up many times. The CDR3 nucleotides read TGCGCCAGCAGCTTAGCCCCCTGGGAGGGGAATGAGCAGTTCTTC. Amino acid sequence: CASSLAPWEGNEQFF. V usage is TRBV5-1 and J usage is TRBJ2-1; 7 bases align to TRBD2. This CDR3 contains 15 residues. Germline CDR1 SGHRS, CDR2 YFSETQ. The V and J ends lost 2 bases and 7 bases, in that order; junction bases with no gene match: 9.

The V call is TRBV18, the J call TRBJ2-7; 8 positions match TRBD1. V lost 4 bases, J lost 5 bases, and 16 bases stayed unmatched. CDR1 is KGHSH, CDR2 LQKENI, per germline. The CDR3 totals 17 residues. The CDR3 loop is CASSLRQGANIGNEQYF. The CDR3 nucleotides are TGTGCCAGCTCACTGCGGCAGGGGGCAAACATTGGCAACGAGCAGTACTTC.

The chain carries TRBV15 and TRBJ2-2, with 11 bases lining up with TRBD2. Germline CDR1 and CDR2: LNHNV and YYDKDF (reference sequence). The length of the CDR3 is 17 residues. Germline trimming cut 3 bases from V and 7 bases from J; bases unmatched to any gene: 10. DNA of the CDR3: TGTGCCACCAGCAGGGGGACTAGCGGAGGATGGTACGGGGAGCTGTTTTTT. Translated: CATSRGTSGGWYGELFF.

The chain combines TRBV2 with TRBJ2-1; D gene uncertain. The germline CDR1 and CDR2 sequences are SNHLY and FYNNEI. V was cut by 5 bases and J by 3 bases, with 14 bases left in between. The CDR3 length is 15 residues. Written as DNA, the CDR3 is TGTGCCAGCAGTATCGAGTCCCTCAACTACAATGAGCAGTTCTTC. This sequence encodes CASSIESLNYNEQFF.

The chain couples TRBV6-5 to TRBJ2-7; TRBD2 agrees at 13 bases. The V and J ends lost 2 bases and 6 bases, in that order; junction bases with no gene match: 4. CDR1 is MNHEY, CDR2 SVGAGI, per germline. The CDR3 loop spans 15 amino acids. The CDR3 reads CASSYTSGRAIEQYF. CDR3 bases: TGTGCCAGCAGTTACACTAGCGGGAGGGCCATCGAGCAGTACTTC.

The rearrangement joins TRBV27 to TRBJ1-1; possible D gene TRBD1, 6 bases. The V end was cut by 4 bases, the J end by 3 bases, with 9 bases between. The CDR3 sequence is 13 residues long. Germline loops: CDR1 MNHEY, CDR2 SMNVEV (reference sequence). The CDR3 loop reads CASSSRGYTEAFF. In nucleotides, the CDR3 is TGTGCCAGCAGTTCCAGGGGATACACTGAAGCTTTCTTT.

The chain is built from TRBV19 and TRBJ2-1; 11 nucleotides line up with TRBD2. The germline gives CDR1 LNHDA, CDR2 SQIVND (reference sequence). Trimming took 0 bases from V and 5 from J; bases not matched to a gene: 6. The CDR3 is 17 amino acids. The CDR3 DNA reads as TGTGCCAGTAGTATAGATCTACTAGCGGGGGACAACAATGAGCAGTTCTTC. Its protein product is CASSIDLLAGDNNEQFF.

The chain couples TRBV7-3 to TRBJ2-1; 13 bases map to TRBD2. The CDR3 length is 15 residues. Per germline, CDR1 SGHTA and CDR2 FQGTGA. The V gene end was trimmed by 5 bases and the J gene end by 8 bases; junction bases not matched to a gene: 6. The CDR3 DNA is TGTGCCAGCAGCCCCTGGACTAGCGGGAGCGATGAGCAGTTCTTC. This encodes CASSPWTSGSDEQFF.

V gene TRBV9 combines with J gene TRBJ2-3; TRBD2 agrees at 9 bases. V was clipped by 0 bases and J by 0 bases; unmatched bases: 2. There are 16 residues in the CDR3. CDR1 is SGDLS and CDR2 is YYNGEE in the germline V gene. For the CDR3, the DNA is TGTGCCAGCAGCGTAGACACTAGCGGGAGCACAGATACGCAGTATTTT. It specifies CASSVDTSGSTDTQYF.

Details on this clone: Germline is not matched at one junction end, which may reflect a read error. The V gene is TRBV10-1, the J gene TRBJ2-3; D is unclear. Germline values: CDR1 WNHNN, CDR2 SYGVQD (reference sequence). This CDR3 spans 14 amino acids. This CDR3 is CASSELRSRDTQYF. CDR3 coding DNA: TGCGCCAGCAGTGAGTTGCGGAGCAGAGATACGCAGTATTTT.

The genes are TRBV9 and TRBJ2-7; D uncertain. V dropped 3 bases and J dropped 0 bases, with 4 bases sitting between them. The CDR3 spans 12 residues. Germline CDR1 and CDR2: SGDLS and YYNGEE. The CDR3 here is CASSASSYEQYF. CDR3 DNA: TGTGCCAGCAGCGCTAGCTCCTACGAGCAGTACTTC.

CDR3 DNA: TGTGCCAGCAGCCAAGAGGGGGGGGTTGATTATCAGCCCCAGCATTTT. Amino acids: CASSQEGGVDYQPQHF. The J gene is TRBJ1-5, the V gene TRBV3-1 (or the pseudogene TRBV3-2); a weak D match, TRBD1 (5 bases). V dropped 0 bases and J dropped 5 bases, with 14 bases sitting between them. The CDR3 has 16 residues. Looked up from germline, CDR1 is LGHDT and CDR2 is YNNKEL (reference sequence).

The chain recombines TRBV6-6 with TRBJ2-7; 7 bases are a match to TRBD2. CDR1 is MNHNY and CDR2 is SVGAGI in the germline V gene (reference sequence). The CDR3 is 13 residues long. V shed 5 bases, J shed 4 bases, and the junction held 5 bases outside the gene matches. The DNA of the CDR3 is TGTGCCAGCAGTCTCGCGGGAGTATACGAGCAGTACTTC. Translated: CASSLAGVYEQYF.